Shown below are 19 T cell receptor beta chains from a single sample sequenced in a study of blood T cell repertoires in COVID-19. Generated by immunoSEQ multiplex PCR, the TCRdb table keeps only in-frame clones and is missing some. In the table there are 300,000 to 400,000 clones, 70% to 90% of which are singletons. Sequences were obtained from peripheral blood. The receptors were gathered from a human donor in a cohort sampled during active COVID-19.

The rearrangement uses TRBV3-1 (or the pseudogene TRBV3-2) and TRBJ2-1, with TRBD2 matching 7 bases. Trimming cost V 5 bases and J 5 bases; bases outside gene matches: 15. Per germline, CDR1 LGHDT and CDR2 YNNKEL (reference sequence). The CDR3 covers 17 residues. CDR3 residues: CASSVLGGSVLNNEQFF. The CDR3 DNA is TGTGCCAGCAGCGTCCTCGGCGGGAGCGTACTTAACAATGAGCAGTTCTTC.

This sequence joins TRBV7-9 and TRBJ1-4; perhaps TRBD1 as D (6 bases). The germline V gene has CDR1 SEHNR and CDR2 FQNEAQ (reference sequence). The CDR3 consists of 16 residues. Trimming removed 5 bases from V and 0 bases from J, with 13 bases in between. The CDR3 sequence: CASSRTDIATNEKLFF. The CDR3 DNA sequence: TGTGCCAGCAGCCGGACAGATATTGCAACTAATGAAAAACTGTTTTTT.

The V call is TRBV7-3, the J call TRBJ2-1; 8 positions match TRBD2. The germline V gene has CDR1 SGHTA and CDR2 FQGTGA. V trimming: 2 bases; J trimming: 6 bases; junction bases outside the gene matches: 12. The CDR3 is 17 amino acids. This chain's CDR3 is CASSLRVQRGTTNEQFF. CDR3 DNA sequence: TGTGCCAGCAGCTTACGCGTACAGCGGGGGACAACCAATGAGCAGTTCTTC.

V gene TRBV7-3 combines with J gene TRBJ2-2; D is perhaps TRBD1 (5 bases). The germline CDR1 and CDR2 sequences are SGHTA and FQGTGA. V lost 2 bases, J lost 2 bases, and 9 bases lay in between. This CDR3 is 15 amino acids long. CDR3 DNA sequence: TGTGCCAGCAGCTTAGGGGCGGTAAACACCGGGGAGCTGTTTTTT. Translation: CASSLGAVNTGELFF.

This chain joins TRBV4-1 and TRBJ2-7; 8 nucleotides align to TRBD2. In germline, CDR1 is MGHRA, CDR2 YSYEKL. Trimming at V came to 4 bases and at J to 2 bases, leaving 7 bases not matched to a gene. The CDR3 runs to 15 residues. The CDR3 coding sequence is TGCGCCAGCAGCCCGGAGCGGGAGTACCCCTACGAGCAGTACTTC. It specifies CASSPEREYPYEQYF.

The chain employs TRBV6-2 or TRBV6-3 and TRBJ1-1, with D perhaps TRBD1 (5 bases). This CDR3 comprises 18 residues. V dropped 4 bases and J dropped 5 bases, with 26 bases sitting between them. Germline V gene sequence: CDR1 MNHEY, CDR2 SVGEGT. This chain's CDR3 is CASSSLNFPTAGGTEAFF. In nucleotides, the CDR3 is TGTGCCAGCAGTTCCCTAAATTTCCCGACAGCCGGGGGGACTGAAGCTTTCTTT.

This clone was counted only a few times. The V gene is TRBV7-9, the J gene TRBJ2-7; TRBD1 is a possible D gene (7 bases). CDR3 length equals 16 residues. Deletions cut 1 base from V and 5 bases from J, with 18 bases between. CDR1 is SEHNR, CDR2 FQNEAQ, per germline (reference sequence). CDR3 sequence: CASSLGPQGGGHEQYF. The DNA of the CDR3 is TGTGCCAGCAGCTTAGGCCCTCAGGGGGGCGGGCACGAGCAGTACTTC.

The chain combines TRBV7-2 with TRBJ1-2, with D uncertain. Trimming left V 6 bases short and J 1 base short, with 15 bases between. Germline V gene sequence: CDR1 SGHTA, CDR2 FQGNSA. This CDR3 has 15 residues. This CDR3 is CASSAGPLGNYGYTF. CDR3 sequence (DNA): TGTGCCAGCAGTGCGGGCCCTCTCGGTAACTATGGCTACACCTTC.

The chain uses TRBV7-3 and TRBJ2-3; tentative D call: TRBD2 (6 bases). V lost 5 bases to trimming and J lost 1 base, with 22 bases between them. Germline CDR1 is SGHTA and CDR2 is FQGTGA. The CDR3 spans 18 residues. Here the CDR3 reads CASSLGLGTYSGTDTQYF. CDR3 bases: TGTGCCAGCAGCCTCGGGCTTGGGACTTACTCGGGCACAGATACGCAGTATTTT. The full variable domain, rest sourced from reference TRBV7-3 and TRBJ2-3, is GAGVSQTPSNKVTEKGKYVELRCDPISGHTALYWYRQSLGQGPEFLIYFQGTGAADDSGLPNDRFFAVRPEGSVSTLKIQRTERGDSAVYLCASSLGLGTYSGTDTQYFGPGTRLTVL.

The CDR3 is CAAQPRDTFYEQYF. The CDR3 coding sequence is TGTGCCGCCCAACCCCGGGACACTTTTTACGAGCAGTACTTC. The chain employs TRBV28 and TRBJ2-7; tentatively, D is TRBD1 (6 bases). The CDR3 runs to 14 residues. Germline-derived CDR1 and CDR2 are MDHEN and SYDVKM. V lost 11 bases to trimming and J lost 4 bases, with 21 bases between them. Combining the CDR3 with reference TRBV28 and TRBJ2-7 gives the whole variable domain DVKVTQSSRYLVKRTGEKVFLECVQDMDHENMFWYRQDPGLGLRLIYFSYDVKMKEKGDIPEGYSVSREKKERFSLILESASTNQTSMYLCAAQPRDTFYEQYFGPGTRLTVT.

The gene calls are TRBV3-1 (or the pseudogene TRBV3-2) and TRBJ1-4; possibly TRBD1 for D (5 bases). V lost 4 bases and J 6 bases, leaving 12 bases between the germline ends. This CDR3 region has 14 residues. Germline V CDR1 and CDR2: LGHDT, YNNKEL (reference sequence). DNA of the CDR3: TGTGCCAGCAGCCCCGGGAGGGGACATGAAAAACTGTTTTTT. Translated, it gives CASSPGRGHEKLFF.

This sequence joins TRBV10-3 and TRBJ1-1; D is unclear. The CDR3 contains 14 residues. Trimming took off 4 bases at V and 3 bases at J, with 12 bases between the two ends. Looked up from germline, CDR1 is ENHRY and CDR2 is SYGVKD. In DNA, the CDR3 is TGTGCCATCAGTGGAGGGCCCGGTCACACTGAAGCTTTCTTT. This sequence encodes CAISGGPGHTEAFF.

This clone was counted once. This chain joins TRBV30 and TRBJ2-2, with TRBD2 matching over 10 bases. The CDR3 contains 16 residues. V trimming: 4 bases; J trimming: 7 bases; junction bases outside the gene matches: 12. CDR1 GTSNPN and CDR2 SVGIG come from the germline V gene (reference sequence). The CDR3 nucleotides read TGTGCCTGGACCGGAGCATTAGCGGGAGGCGTCGGGGAGCTGTTTTTT. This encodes CAWTGALAGGVGELFF.

CDR3 sequence (DNA): TGTGCCAGCAGCCTTTGGACAGGGACGAACGGATACTACGAGCAGTACTTC. This encodes CASSLWTGTNGYYEQYF. The chain joins TRBV14 to TRBJ2-7; 8 bases are a match to TRBD1. Unmatched junction bases numbered 14, after V lost 4 bases and J lost 3 bases. Germline-derived CDR1 and CDR2 are SGHDN and FVKESK. The CDR3 totals 17 residues.

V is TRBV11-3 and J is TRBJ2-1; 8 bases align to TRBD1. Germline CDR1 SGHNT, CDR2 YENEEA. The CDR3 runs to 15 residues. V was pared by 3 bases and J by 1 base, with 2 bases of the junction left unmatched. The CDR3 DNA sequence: TGTGCCAGCAGCTTCAGGGGGCAATCCTACAATGAGCAGTTCTTC. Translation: CASSFRGQSYNEQFF.

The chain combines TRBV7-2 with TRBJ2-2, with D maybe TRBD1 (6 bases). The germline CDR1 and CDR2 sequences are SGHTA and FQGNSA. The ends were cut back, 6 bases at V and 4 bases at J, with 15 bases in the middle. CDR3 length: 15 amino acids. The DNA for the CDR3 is TGTGCCAGCAGAGCCTCGGGACAAAGCACCGGGGAGCTGTTTTTT. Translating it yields CASRASGQSTGELFF.

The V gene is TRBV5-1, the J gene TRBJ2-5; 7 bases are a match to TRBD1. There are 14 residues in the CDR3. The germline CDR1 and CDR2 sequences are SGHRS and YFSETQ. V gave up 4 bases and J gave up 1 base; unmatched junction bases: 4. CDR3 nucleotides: TGCGCCAGCAGCCTACGGGACAGCCAAGAGACCCAGTACTTC. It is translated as CASSLRDSQETQYF.

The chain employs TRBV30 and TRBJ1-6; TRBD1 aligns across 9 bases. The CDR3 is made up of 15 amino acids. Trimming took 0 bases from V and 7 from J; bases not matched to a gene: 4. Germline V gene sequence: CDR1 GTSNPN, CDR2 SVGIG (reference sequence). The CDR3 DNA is TGTGCCTGGAGTGTACAGGGGGCGCGCAATTCACCCCTCCACTTT. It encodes CAWSVQGARNSPLHF. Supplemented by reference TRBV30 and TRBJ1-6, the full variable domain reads SQTIHQWPATLVQPVGSPLSLECTVEGTSNPNLYWYRQAAGRGLQLLFYSVGIGQISSEVPQNLSASRPQDRQFILSSKKLLLSDSGFYLCAWSVQGARNSPLHFGNGTRLTVT.

CDR3: CASSFDRVAHYEQYF. DNA for the CDR3: TGTGCCAGCAGTTTTGACAGGGTGGCCCACTACGAGCAGTACTTC. The chain links TRBV28 to TRBJ2-7; 7 bases agree with TRBD1. CDR3 length: 15 residues. Germline assignment: CDR1 MDHEN and CDR2 SYDVKM. V gave up 3 bases and J gave up 3 bases; unmatched junction bases: 8.